These 14 T cell receptor beta chains came from one sample sequenced in a study of blood T cell repertoires in COVID-19. The table came from immunoSEQ multiplex PCR; TCRdb's copy has only in-frame clones and leaves some out. Here the sample spans around 220,000 clones, about 91% being singletons. The sequencing input was PBMCs or T cells enriched from blood (not recorded which). These receptors all stem from a woman aged 45-65 years with acute COVID-19.

This chain uses TRBV5-5 with TRBJ1-4; tentatively, D is TRBD1 (5 bases). V lost 0 bases, J lost 8 bases, and 8 bases lay in between. The germline V gene encodes CDR1 SGHKS and CDR2 YYEKEE (reference sequence). The CDR3 loop spans 13 amino acids. The CDR3 DNA reads TGTGCCAGCAGCTTGGTCGCAGGGGAAAAACTGTTTTTT. This codes for CASSLVAGEKLFF.

V and J are TRBV28 and TRBJ1-5, with 9 bases identical to TRBD1. The V and J ends lost 5 bases and 6 bases, in that order; junction bases with no gene match: 5. CDR1 and CDR2 from the germline V gene are MDHEN and SYDVKM. The CDR3 runs 14 residues. In DNA, the CDR3 is TGTGCCAGCAGTCCCGGACAGGGGAGTCAGCCCCAGCATTTT. As protein: CASSPGQGSQPQHF.

This clone was counted once. This chain joins TRBV7-2 and TRBJ2-5, with 12 bases lining up with TRBD1. Germline CDR1 is SGHTA and CDR2 is FQGNSA. The CDR3 covers 15 residues. The ends lost 4 bases at V and 4 bases at J; junction bases unmatched: 4. For the CDR3, the DNA is TGTGCCAGCAGCTGGGGACAGGGGGCAGGAGAGACCCAGTACTTC. Translating it yields CASSWGQGAGETQYF.

DNA of the CDR3: TGTGCCATCCAGGAATCCGGGAGAGTATACGAGCAGTACTTC. Its protein is CAIQESGRVYEQYF. The J gene is TRBJ2-7, the V gene TRBV2; D is possibly TRBD2 (6 bases). With 10 bases removed from V and 4 bases from J, the gap between germline ends came to 20 bases. This CDR3 is built from 14 residues. Germline assignment: CDR1 SNHLY and CDR2 FYNNEI.

Of note for this clone: This sample includes further DNA sequences coding for the same CDR3. The chain employs TRBV29-1 and TRBJ2-7; D is possibly TRBD1 (6 bases). The germline V gene has CDR1 SQVTM and CDR2 ANQGSEA. V shed 3 bases and J shed 4 bases, with 7 bases lying between them. The CDR3 totals 11 residues. The CDR3 DNA sequence: TGCAGCGTTGACAGGGGTTACGAGCAGTACTTC. Translation gives CSVDRGYEQYF.

The chain has TRBV7-9 and TRBJ1-6; D is unclear. Germline lookup yields CDR1 SEHNR and CDR2 FQNEAQ (reference sequence). V lost 1 base and J lost 5, with 6 bases in between. The CDR3 loop spans 14 amino acids. The CDR3 loop reads CASSLEQNNSPLHF. The DNA of the CDR3 is TGTGCCAGCAGCTTAGAACAGAATAATTCACCCCTCCACTTT.

V is TRBV2 and J is TRBJ2-7; 10 bases line up with TRBD2. Unmatched junction bases numbered 3, after V lost 7 bases and J lost 3 bases. Germline CDR1 and CDR2: SNHLY and FYNNEI. The CDR3 runs 13 residues. The chain's CDR3 is CASISSGSYEQYF. The CDR3 DNA sequence: TGTGCCAGCATCTCTAGCGGGAGCTACGAGCAGTACTTC.

This chain joins TRBV28 and TRBJ1-1; D is ambiguous. Trimming removed 5 bases from V and 3 bases from J, with 13 bases in between. There are 14 residues in the CDR3. Germline V gene lookup returns CDR1 MDHEN and CDR2 SYDVKM. DNA of the CDR3: TGTGCCAGCAGTACTCCGGGTTCATACACTGAAGCTTTCTTT. Amino acids: CASSTPGSYTEAFF.

The rearrangement links TRBV4-3 to TRBJ2-7; possibly TRBD2 for D (5 bases). The CDR3 has 17 amino acids. The germline V gene has CDR1 LGHNA and CDR2 YSLEER. The V end lost 0 bases, the J end lost 0 bases, and 15 bases lay between the germline ends. In DNA, the CDR3 is TGCGCCAGCAGCCAAGATCGGGCTAGCCGACGCTCCTACGAGCAGTACTTC. It is translated as CASSQDRASRRSYEQYF.

The rearrangement links TRBV6-5 to TRBJ1-2, with D tentatively TRBD1 (6 bases). Germline loops: CDR1 MNHEY, CDR2 SVGAGI. The CDR3 has 15 amino acids. V dropped 0 bases and J dropped 4 bases, with 12 bases sitting between them. CDR3 region: CASSYSSGVGYGYTF. In nucleotides, the CDR3 is TGTGCCAGCAGTTACTCGTCAGGGGTGGGCTATGGCTACACCTTC.

This clone was detected a few times. The chain couples TRBV10-3 to TRBJ1-5; 8 bases agree with TRBD1. This CDR3 is built from 13 residues. The germline V gene encodes CDR1 ENHRY and CDR2 SYGVKD. J was trimmed by 6 bases and V by 10 bases; bases with no gene match: 8. The CDR3 reads CATTGGVGQPQHF. DNA for the CDR3: TGTGCCACCACAGGGGGTGTTGGTCAGCCCCAGCATTTT.

The V call is TRBV7-6, the J call TRBJ2-3; 8 positions agree with TRBD2. The CDR3 has 16 amino acids. Germline-derived CDR1 and CDR2 are SGHVS and FNYEAQ. Unmatched junction bases numbered 5, after V lost 1 base and J lost 2 bases. Here the CDR3 reads CASSLGYSGVTDTQYF. The CDR3 DNA sequence: TGTGCCAGCAGCTTAGGCTATAGCGGGGTCACAGATACGCAGTATTTT.

The chain has TRBV30 and TRBJ2-3, with D maybe TRBD1 (6 bases). Germline CDR1 GTSNPN, CDR2 SVGIG (reference sequence). The CDR3 runs to 11 residues. V lost 5 bases, J lost 4 bases, and 7 bases lay in between. CDR3 nucleotide sequence: TGTGCCTGGGCAGGGGCAGATACGCAGTATTTT. Translating gives CAWAGADTQYF.

The chain is built from TRBV10-2 and TRBJ1-1, with 8 nucleotides matching TRBD1. With 2 bases clipped from V and 5 bases from J, the junction kept 13 bases outside the gene matches. The CDR3 has 17 residues. Germline V gene lookup returns CDR1 WSHSY and CDR2 SAAADI. CDR3 sequence (DNA): TGCGCCAGCAGTGAGCCCTCCTCCGGGACAGGAGGTACTGAAGCTTTCTTT. Translating gives CASSEPSSGTGGTEAFF.